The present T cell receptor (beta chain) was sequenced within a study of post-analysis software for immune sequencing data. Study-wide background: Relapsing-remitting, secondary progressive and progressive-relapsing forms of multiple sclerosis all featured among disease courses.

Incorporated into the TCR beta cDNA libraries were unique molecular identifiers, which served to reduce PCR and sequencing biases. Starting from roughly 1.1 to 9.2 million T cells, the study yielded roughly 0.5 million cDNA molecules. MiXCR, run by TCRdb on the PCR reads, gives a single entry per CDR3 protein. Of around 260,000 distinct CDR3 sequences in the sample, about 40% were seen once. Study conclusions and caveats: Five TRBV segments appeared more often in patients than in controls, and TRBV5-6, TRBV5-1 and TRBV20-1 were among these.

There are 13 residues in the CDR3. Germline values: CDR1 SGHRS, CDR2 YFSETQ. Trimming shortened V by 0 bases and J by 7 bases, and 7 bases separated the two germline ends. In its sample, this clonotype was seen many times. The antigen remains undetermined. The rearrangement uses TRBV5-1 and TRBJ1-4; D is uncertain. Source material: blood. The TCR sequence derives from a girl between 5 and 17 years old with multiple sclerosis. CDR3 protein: CASSLEGREKLFF. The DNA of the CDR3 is TGCGCCAGCAGCTTGGAAGGTCGTGAAAAACTGTTTTTT.